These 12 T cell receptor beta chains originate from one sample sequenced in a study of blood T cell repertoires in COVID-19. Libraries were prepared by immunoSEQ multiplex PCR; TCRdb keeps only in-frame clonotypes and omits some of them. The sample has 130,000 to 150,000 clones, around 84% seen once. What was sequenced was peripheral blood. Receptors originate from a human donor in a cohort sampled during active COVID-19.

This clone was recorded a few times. CDR3 amino acids: CASSMTSAKTNEQFF. The CDR3 DNA follows: TGTGCCAGCAGCATGACTAGCGCTAAAACAAATGAGCAGTTCTTC. V usage is TRBV2 and J usage is TRBJ2-1; TRBD2 matches 8 bases. The CDR3 loop spans 15 amino acids. The germline gives CDR1 SNHLY, CDR2 FYNNEI. Losses at the gene ends were 6 bases for V and 7 bases for J; bases not matched to a gene: 11.

CDR3 loop: CASSLTGGSLTNTQYF. For the CDR3, the DNA is TGCGCCAGCAGCTTGACAGGGGGCTCCCTTACGAATACGCAGTATTTT. The V and J genes are TRBV5-1 and TRBJ2-3, with 9 bases that match TRBD1. The germline V gene has CDR1 SGHRS and CDR2 YFSETQ. The trim removed 1 base at V and 7 bases at J, leaving 10 bases unmatched. The CDR3 totals 16 residues.

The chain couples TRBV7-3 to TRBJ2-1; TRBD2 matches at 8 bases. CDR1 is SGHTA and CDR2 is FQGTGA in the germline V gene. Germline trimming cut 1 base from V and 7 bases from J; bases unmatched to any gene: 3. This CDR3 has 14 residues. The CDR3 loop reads CASSLSGGRNEQFF. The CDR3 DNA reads TGTGCCAGCAGCTTAAGTGGCGGGAGGAATGAGCAGTTCTTC. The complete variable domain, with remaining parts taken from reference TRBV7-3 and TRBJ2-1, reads GAGVSQTPSNKVTEKGKYVELRCDPISGHTALYWYRQSLGQGPEFLIYFQGTGAADDSGLPNDRFFAVRPEGSVSTLKIQRTERGDSAVYLCASSLSGGRNEQFFGPGTRLTVL.

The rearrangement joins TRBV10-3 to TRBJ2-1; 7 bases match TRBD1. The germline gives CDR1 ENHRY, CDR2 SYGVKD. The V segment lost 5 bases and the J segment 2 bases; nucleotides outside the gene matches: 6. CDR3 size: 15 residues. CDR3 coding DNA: TGTGCCATCAGTACGACAGGGACGACCTACAATGAGCAGTTCTTC. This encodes CAISTTGTTYNEQFF.

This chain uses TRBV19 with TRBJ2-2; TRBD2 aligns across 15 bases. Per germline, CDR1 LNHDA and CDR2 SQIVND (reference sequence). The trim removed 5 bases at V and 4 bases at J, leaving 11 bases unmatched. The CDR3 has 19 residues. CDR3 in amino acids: CASSAGLAGGIRSTGELFF. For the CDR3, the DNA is TGTGCCAGTAGTGCGGGACTAGCGGGGGGAATAAGGAGCACCGGGGAGCTGTTTTTT.

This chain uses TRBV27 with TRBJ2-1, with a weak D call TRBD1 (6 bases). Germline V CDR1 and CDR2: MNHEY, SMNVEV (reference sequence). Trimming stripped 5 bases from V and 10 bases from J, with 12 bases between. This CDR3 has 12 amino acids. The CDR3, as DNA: TGTGCCAGCAGTATACAGGGTATAGAGCAGTTCTTC. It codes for CASSIQGIEQFF.

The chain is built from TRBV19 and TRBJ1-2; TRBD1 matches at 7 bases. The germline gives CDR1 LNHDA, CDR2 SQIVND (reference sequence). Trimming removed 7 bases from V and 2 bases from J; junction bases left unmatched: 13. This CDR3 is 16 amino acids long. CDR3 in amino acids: CASIPAFKGANYGYTF. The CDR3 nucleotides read TGTGCCAGTATCCCAGCGTTCAAGGGGGCAAACTATGGCTACACCTTC.

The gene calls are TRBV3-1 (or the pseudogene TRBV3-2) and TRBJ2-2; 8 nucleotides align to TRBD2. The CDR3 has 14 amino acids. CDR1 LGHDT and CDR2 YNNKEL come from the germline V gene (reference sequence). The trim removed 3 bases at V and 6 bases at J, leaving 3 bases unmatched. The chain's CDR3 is CASSQAGGAGELFF. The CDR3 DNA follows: TGTGCCAGCAGCCAGGCCGGGGGGGCCGGGGAGCTGTTTTTT.

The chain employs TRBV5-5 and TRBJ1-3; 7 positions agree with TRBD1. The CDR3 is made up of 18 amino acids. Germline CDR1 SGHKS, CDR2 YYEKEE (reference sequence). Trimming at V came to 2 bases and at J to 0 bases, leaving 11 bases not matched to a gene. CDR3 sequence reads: CASSFVYITGDSGNTIYF. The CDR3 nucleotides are TGTGCCAGCAGCTTTGTATATATCACAGGGGACTCTGGAAACACCATATATTTT.

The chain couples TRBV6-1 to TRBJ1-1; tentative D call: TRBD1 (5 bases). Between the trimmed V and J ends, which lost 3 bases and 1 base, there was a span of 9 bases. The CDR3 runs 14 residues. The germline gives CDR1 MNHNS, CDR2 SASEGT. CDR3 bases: TGTGCCAGCAGTGATGGAGGGGCGAACACTGAAGCTTTCTTT. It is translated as CASSDGGANTEAFF.

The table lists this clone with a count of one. This CDR3 reads CASSRGDRGNGYTF. The CDR3 DNA reads TGTGCCAGCAGTAGAGGAGACAGGGGGAATGGCTACACCTTC. V usage is TRBV2 and J usage is TRBJ1-2; 9 positions agree with TRBD1. Germline CDR1 reads SNHLY; CDR2 reads FYNNEI. The CDR3 runs to 14 residues. With 5 bases clipped from V and 6 bases from J, the junction kept 7 bases outside the gene matches.

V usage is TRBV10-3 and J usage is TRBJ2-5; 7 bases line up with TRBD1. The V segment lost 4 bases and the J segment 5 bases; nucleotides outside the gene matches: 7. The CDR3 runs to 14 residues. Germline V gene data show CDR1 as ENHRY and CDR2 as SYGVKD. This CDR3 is CAISGDRVLETQYF. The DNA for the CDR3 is TGTGCCATCAGTGGAGACAGGGTCTTGGAGACCCAGTACTTC.